The entry below gives a single T cell receptor beta chain sequence along with its context. Its specific antigen is unknown. Nothing much larger sits one base from this clone, and base qualities are not available. The data originate from a study of response to subunit inactivated influenza vaccine (dated by TCRdb to 2016 to 2019). A note on the overall study: Deep quantitative profiling of the T cell receptor repertoire was used in the study to follow responses to a trivalent subunit inactivated influenza vaccine. Overall study outcomes, separate from this receptor: The authors suggested that each seasonal influenza vaccination may recruit only a limited number of new T cells.

Looking up the germline V gene (reference sequence) yields CDR1 LNHNV and CDR2 YYDKDF. The CDR3 sequence holds 14 residues, the cysteine and phenylalanine included. The entry retains the CDR3 DNA only, 42 bases that are in frame from base 1. A distance of 11 bases separates the germline ends of V and J, which lose 1 base and 6 bases respectively. The method was RT-PCR. Instrument used: Illumina HiSeq 2500. The raw public reads went through TCRdb reprocessing: fastp at Q25, MiXCR clone calling, in-frame beta chains kept. Entries that share a CDR3 protein sequence are merged under the most common genes and DNA. Across this sample there are roughly 710,000 distinct CDR3 sequences, with 11% to 15% seen only once. Roughly 7.6% of the sample belongs to the ten largest clones.

This clonotype was obtained from a man between 45 and 60 years old who received an inactivated influenza vaccine. Donor details come from another sample of the same person, matched by shared clones. The chain couples TRBV15 to TRBJ2-3; a weak D assignment points to TRBD1 (6 bases agree). Sequencing used PBMCs from blood, obtained 14 to 15 days before vaccination. The nucleotides are TGTGCCACCAGCAGAGCGAGGGGGTGGGATACGCAGTATTTT. The translation is CATSRARGWDTQYF.